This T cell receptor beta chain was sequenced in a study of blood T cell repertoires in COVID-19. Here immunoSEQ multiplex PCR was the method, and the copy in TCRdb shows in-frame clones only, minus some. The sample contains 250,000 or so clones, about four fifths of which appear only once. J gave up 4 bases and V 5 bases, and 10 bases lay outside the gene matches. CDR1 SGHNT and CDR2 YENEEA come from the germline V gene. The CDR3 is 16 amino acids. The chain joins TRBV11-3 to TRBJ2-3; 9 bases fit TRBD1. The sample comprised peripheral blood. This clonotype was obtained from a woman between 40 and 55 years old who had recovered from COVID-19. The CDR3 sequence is CASSPRDRERPDTQYF. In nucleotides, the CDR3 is TGTGCCAGCAGCCCCCGGGACAGGGAACGTCCAGATACGCAGTATTTT.